One and the same sample provided the 25 T cell receptor beta chains below, sequenced in a study of shared clonotypes between healthy human individuals. The repertoire was sequenced with immunoSEQ multiplex PCR; TCRdb's copy has only in-frame clones and lacks some. The sample lists around 700,000 clones, around 67% occurring once. Sequencing was performed on memory CD4+ T cells sorted from blood. Subset indicated: CD45RA-negative fraction. Receptors originate from a young woman in good health.

V and J are TRBV5-1 and TRBJ2-3; 8 bases are a match to TRBD2. With V trimmed by 2 bases and J by 4 bases, 15 bases remained unmatched. The germline V gene has CDR1 SGHRS and CDR2 YFSETQ. This CDR3 is built from 18 residues. CDR3 sequence (DNA): TGCGCCAGCAGCTTACTAGCGGTTACAACTAGCACTCCAGATACGCAGTATTTT. It codes for CASSLLAVTTSTPDTQYF.

The table lists this clone with a few counts. The chain links TRBV5-1 to TRBJ2-1; 10 bases match TRBD2. The CDR3 covers 16 residues. The J segment lost 7 bases and the V segment lost 3 bases, leaving 10 bases of the junction unmatched. Per the germline V gene, CDR1 is SGHRS and CDR2 is YFSETQ. This chain's CDR3 is CASSWEAGGGRNEQFF. The CDR3, as DNA: TGCGCCAGCAGCTGGGAAGCGGGAGGGGGTAGGAATGAGCAGTTCTTC.

The chain recombines TRBV18 with TRBJ1-4; D is perhaps TRBD1 (6 bases). The V gene's germline CDR1 is KGHSH and CDR2 LQKENI. Trimming removed 3 bases at V and 4 bases at J, with 9 bases between. The CDR3 sequence is 14 residues long. In DNA, the CDR3 is TGTGCCAGCTCACCGGAGGGGGATAATGAAAAACTGTTTTTT. Its protein is CASSPEGDNEKLFF.

This CDR3 reads CSFQVADVLYF. CDR3 DNA sequence: TGCAGCTTCCAGGTGGCTGACGTCCTGTATTTT. The J gene is TRBJ2-3, the V gene TRBV29-1; D is undetermined. The CDR3 sequence is 11 residues long. Germline V lookup: CDR1 SQVTM, CDR2 ANQGSEA. The V gene lost 8 bases and the J gene lost 14 bases, with 20 bases spanning the gap.

The chain joins TRBV29-1 to TRBJ2-2; TRBD2 agrees at 11 bases. The CDR3 totals 16 residues. Germline V gives CDR1 SQVTM, CDR2 ANQGSEA. The V and J ends lost 2 bases and 6 bases, in that order; junction bases with no gene match: 8. In nucleotides, the CDR3 is TGCAGCGTTGAAACGGGTGGGACTAGCGGAGCCGGGGAGCTGTTTTTT. This sequence encodes CSVETGGTSGAGELFF.

The J gene is TRBJ2-1, the V gene TRBV5-1; D may be TRBD2 (6 bases). Trimming removed 4 bases at V and 4 bases at J, with 15 bases between. Germline V gives CDR1 SGHRS, CDR2 YFSETQ. The CDR3 length is 15 residues. CDR3 in amino acids: CASSLSGVGYNEQFF. The CDR3 DNA sequence: TGCGCCAGCAGCCTGTCGGGGGTGGGGTACAATGAGCAGTTCTTC. The full variable domain, completed using reference TRBV5-1 and TRBJ2-1, is KAGVTQTPRYLIKTRGQQVTLSCSPISGHRSVSWYQQTPGQGLQFLFEYFSETQRNKGNFPGRFSGRQFSNSRSEMNVSTLELGDSALYLCASSLSGVGYNEQFFGPGTRLTVL.

This clone showed up many times. This sample also contains other DNA sequences that code for the same CDR3. The CDR3 reads CASSFGTAGNTIYF. The CDR3 region has the DNA TGCGCCAGCAGCTTCGGGACAGCTGGAAACACCATATATTTT. The V call is TRBV5-1, the J call TRBJ1-3; 7 bases agree with TRBD1. CDR3 length: 14 residues. Germline-derived CDR1 and CDR2 are SGHRS and YFSETQ. The V segment lost 2 bases and the J segment 2 bases; nucleotides outside the gene matches: 1.

This clone showed up just a few times. This rearrangement joins TRBV19 to TRBJ2-1; 13 positions agree with TRBD2. This CDR3 is built from 14 residues. Unmatched junction bases numbered 5, after V lost 8 bases and J lost 7 bases. The germline gives CDR1 LNHDA, CDR2 SQIVND (reference sequence). CDR3 DNA: TGTGCCAGTGCGCGGACTAGCGGGAGTAATGAGCAGTTCTTC. Translating gives CASARTSGSNEQFF.

V is TRBV10-1 and J is TRBJ2-7, with D perhaps assigned TRBD1 or TRBD2 (5 bases each). The CDR3 totals 14 residues. Germline-derived CDR1 and CDR2 are WNHNN and SYGVQD (reference sequence). V was cut by 4 bases and J by 4 bases, with 14 bases left in between. The CDR3: CASSGDGGSYEQYF. The CDR3 nucleotides read TGCGCCAGCAGTGGGGACGGAGGAAGTTACGAGCAGTACTTC.

This sequence joins TRBV5-1 and TRBJ2-1, with 10 bases matching TRBD2. From germline, CDR1 is SGHRS and CDR2 YFSETQ. The CDR3 totals 16 residues. V shed 0 bases and J 7 bases; nucleotides not matched to a gene: 7. The CDR3 is CASSLATSGKINEQFF. The DNA for the CDR3 is TGCGCCAGCAGCTTGGCAACTAGCGGGAAAATTAATGAGCAGTTCTTC.

The chain combines TRBV28 with TRBJ1-2; D uncertain. The CDR3 spans 11 residues. Trimming cost V 6 bases and J 2 bases, with 4 bases left between them. Germline CDR1 reads MDHEN; CDR2 reads SYDVKM. CDR3 bases: TGTGCCAGCAGGCAGAACTATGGCTACACCTTC. Amino acid sequence: CASRQNYGYTF.

This rearrangement joins TRBV19 to TRBJ2-1, with TRBD2 as a possible D gene (6 bases). This CDR3 is 13 amino acids long. Looked up from germline, CDR1 is LNHDA and CDR2 is SQIVND (reference sequence). The V and J ends lost 5 bases and 8 bases respectively, with 13 bases between them. CDR3 protein: CASSSDGSYEQFF. The CDR3 nucleotides read TGTGCCAGTAGTTCGGACGGGAGTTATGAGCAGTTCTTC.

For this clone: The sample contains more than one DNA sequence encoding this CDR3. The CDR3 DNA sequence: TGTGCCATCAGTGAGCTCGCGGATACGCAGTATTTT. It specifies CAISELADTQYF. The rearrangement links TRBV10-3 to TRBJ2-3; no reliable D call. Per the germline V gene, CDR1 is ENHRY and CDR2 is SYGVKD. The CDR3 runs to 12 residues. Between the trimmed V and J ends, which lost 2 bases and 6 bases, there was a span of 6 bases.

This chain connects TRBV7-6 to TRBJ2-3; no reliable D call. Trimming removed 0 bases at V and 2 bases at J, with 9 bases between. The CDR3 loop spans 15 amino acids. Germline V gene data show CDR1 as SGHVS and CDR2 as FNYEAQ. CDR3 bases: TGTGCCAGCAGCTTAGCCGGGCCGATCACAGATACGCAGTATTTT. Amino acids: CASSLAGPITDTQYF.

V usage is TRBV5-1 and J usage is TRBJ1-4; TRBD1 matches at 7 bases. Germline CDR1 is SGHRS and CDR2 is YFSETQ. The CDR3 covers 15 residues. The junction had 4 bases not matched to a gene; V was cut back by 0 bases and J by 5 bases. This CDR3 reads CASSLGTGRNEKLFF. In nucleotides, the CDR3 is TGCGCCAGCAGCTTGGGGACAGGACGGAATGAAAAACTGTTTTTT.

J is TRBJ2-7 and V is TRBV28, with 8 bases identical to TRBD2. Looked up from germline, CDR1 is MDHEN and CDR2 is SYDVKM. The length of the CDR3 is 16 residues. With V trimmed by 3 bases and J by 0 bases, 7 bases remained unmatched. This CDR3 is CASSFLSGSSSYEQYF. For the CDR3, the DNA is TGTGCCAGCAGTTTTCTAAGCGGGAGTAGCTCCTACGAGCAGTACTTC. Supplemented by reference TRBV28 and TRBJ2-7, the full variable domain reads DVKVTQSSRYLVKRTGEKVFLECVQDMDHENMFWYRQDPGLGLRLIYFSYDVKMKEKGDIPEGYSVSREKKERFSLILESASTNQTSMYLCASSFLSGSSSYEQYFGPGTRLTVT.

This clone has more than one count but fewer than ten. This sequence joins TRBV4-2 and TRBJ2-3; TRBD2 agrees at 9 bases. This CDR3 spans 17 amino acids. CDR1 LGHNA and CDR2 YNFKEQ come from the germline V gene. V was clipped by 1 base and J by 0 bases; unmatched bases: 5. This chain's CDR3 is CASSQGTSGYSTDTQYF. The DNA for the CDR3 is TGTGCCAGCAGCCAAGGAACTAGCGGGTACAGCACAGATACGCAGTATTTT.

This rearrangement joins TRBV6-1 to TRBJ2-5, with D possibly matching TRBD1 (6 bases). The germline V gene encodes CDR1 MNHNS and CDR2 SASEGT. Trimming shortened V by 2 bases and J by 4 bases, and 14 bases separated the two germline ends. The CDR3 is made up of 15 amino acids. The CDR3 DNA is TGTGCCAGCAGTGAAATTCAGGCCAGGGGAGAGACCCAGTACTTC. Translated, it gives CASSEIQARGETQYF.

This chain's CDR3 is CASSSVRDRKHNEQFF. The CDR3 DNA is TGTGCCAGCAGTTCCGTGAGGGACAGAAAACACAATGAGCAGTTCTTC. V gene TRBV6-5 combines with J gene TRBJ2-1, with 7 bases lining up with TRBD1. V lost 4 bases, J lost 5 bases, and 11 bases stayed unmatched. Germline assignment: CDR1 MNHEY and CDR2 SVGAGI. CDR3 size: 16 residues.

CDR3 sequence (DNA): TGCGCCAGCAGCTTGGCCGCGGTCCTAGCGGGCCTCCAAGAGACCCAGTACTTC. This gives the protein CASSLAAVLAGLQETQYF. The chain employs TRBV5-1 and TRBJ2-5; 8 nucleotides align to TRBD2. J lost 1 base, V lost 0 bases, and 11 bases had no gene match. The CDR3 length is 18 residues. Germline loops: CDR1 SGHRS, CDR2 YFSETQ.

V and J are TRBV4-1 and TRBJ1-4; TRBD1 agrees at 8 bases. Germline CDR1 reads MGHRA; CDR2 reads YSYEKL. This CDR3 is 16 amino acids long. Trimming at V came to 1 base and at J to 8 bases, leaving 9 bases not matched to a gene. The CDR3 sequence is CASSQVGRTGIEKLFF. Written as DNA, the CDR3 is TGCGCCAGCAGCCAAGTAGGCAGGACAGGGATCGAAAAACTGTTTTTT.

J is TRBJ2-3 and V is TRBV18; D uncertain. Germline assignment: CDR1 KGHSH and CDR2 LQKENI. Trimming pared 2 bases from V and 1 base from J, leaving 13 bases between. There are 16 residues in the CDR3. The CDR3 coding sequence is TGTGCCAGCTCACCAGTGTACGGAGCCCGCACAGATACGCAGTATTTT. Residues: CASSPVYGARTDTQYF.

This clone came up once. J is TRBJ1-3 and V is TRBV5-1, with D perhaps matching TRBD1 (6 bases). Per the germline V gene, CDR1 is SGHRS and CDR2 is YFSETQ. There are 13 residues in the CDR3. Trimming took 6 bases from V and 2 from J, leaving 9 bases between them. CDR3 residues: CASTQGTGNTIYF. As DNA, the CDR3 is TGCGCCAGCACACAGGGTACTGGAAACACCATATATTTT.

V usage is TRBV2 and J usage is TRBJ2-1; D is unclear. The CDR3 runs to 14 residues. Germline V gene lookup returns CDR1 SNHLY and CDR2 FYNNEI. V dropped 6 bases and J dropped 4 bases, with 13 bases sitting between them. The CDR3 protein is CASRGGLHYNEQFF. CDR3 sequence (DNA): TGTGCCAGCAGGGGTGGTCTGCATTACAATGAGCAGTTCTTC.

This clone has just one count. The genes are TRBV7-2 and TRBJ1-2; D perhaps matches TRBD1 (5 bases). Trimming left V 6 bases short and J 0 bases short, with 17 bases between. Germline-derived CDR1 and CDR2 are SGHTA and FQGNSA. This CDR3 spans 16 amino acids. This CDR3 reads CASRRTLRASNYGYTF. In DNA, the CDR3 is TGTGCCAGCAGACGGACACTAAGAGCTTCTAACTATGGCTACACCTTC.